This is a list of T cell receptor beta chains from one sample in a study of blood T cell repertoires in COVID-19. The table came from immunoSEQ multiplex PCR; TCRdb's copy has only in-frame clones and leaves some out. The profile covers about 290,000 clones, with 86% appearing a single time and about 3% taken by the ten largest. The specimen was peripheral blood. These receptor sequences come from a young woman with active or convalescent COVID-19. The CDR3 runs from the conserved cysteine through the conserved F or W. Clone size is stated in some rows and not others, as once, few, many or a class when expanded.

-	TRBJ2-4	TRBV28	CASSLVRNIQYF
-	TRBJ2-1	TRBV7-2	CASSLQAVVNEQFF
-	TRBJ2-2	TRBV7-3	CASSLKLTGELFF
-	TRBJ1-1	TRBV27	CASSLTGEPYSEAFF
-	TRBJ1-5	TRBV7-9	CASSLYGTGHQPQHF
-	TRBJ1-4	TRBV5-8	CASSLPGYEKLFF
once	TRBJ1-5	TRBV6-1	CASSERDRILGNQPQHF
-	TRBJ1-1	TRBV19	CASSISQAMGAFF
-	TRBJ2-7	TRBV3-1/TRBV3-2	CASSRGGLYEQYF
-	TRBJ2-6	TRBV3-1/TRBV3-2	CASSPRGSGANVLTF
-	TRBJ2-7	TRBV4-2	CASSQDRGTGQYEQYF
-	TRBJ1-4	TRBV28	CASTGAGQVNEKLFF
-	TRBJ1-5	TRBV6-5	CASSPGTGEQPQHF
few	TRBJ2-3	TRBV7-9	CASIGTGGVDTQYF
once	TRBJ1-3	TRBV7-9	CASSTGTARGNTIYF